The clone carrying this T cell receptor (beta chain) was detected a few times. Its antigen is not identified. The V gene lost 2 bases and the J gene lost 3 bases, with 6 bases spanning the gap. The CDR3 is 12 residues long. CDR1 and CDR2 (germline): SGHRS, YFSETQ. This specimen comes from a study of T cell repertoires in cytomegalovirus infection. The overall study: Evidence of both CMV infection and a matching HLA type came from public TCR beta signatures.

From the reads, TCRdb called clonotypes with MiXCR, one entry per CDR3 protein. This sample has around 100,000 distinct CDR3 sequences, with approximately 16% found just once. Whole-study results and caveats: The ex vivo response was dominated by HLA-C-restricted CMV-specific TCR beta clonotypes. The study identified carriers of CMV plus the relevant HLA from cumulative public TCR beta family frequency.

This chain uses TRBV5-1 with TRBJ2-7; maybe TRBD1 (5 bases). This sequence was found in a human donor in good health (CMV status not recorded). Some clones in this sample may be carry-over from other donors' samples. The sample consisted of PBMCs. The CDR3 sequence: CASSFDSYEQYF. CDR3 coding DNA: TGCGCCAGCAGCTTCGACAGCTACGAGCAGTACTTC.